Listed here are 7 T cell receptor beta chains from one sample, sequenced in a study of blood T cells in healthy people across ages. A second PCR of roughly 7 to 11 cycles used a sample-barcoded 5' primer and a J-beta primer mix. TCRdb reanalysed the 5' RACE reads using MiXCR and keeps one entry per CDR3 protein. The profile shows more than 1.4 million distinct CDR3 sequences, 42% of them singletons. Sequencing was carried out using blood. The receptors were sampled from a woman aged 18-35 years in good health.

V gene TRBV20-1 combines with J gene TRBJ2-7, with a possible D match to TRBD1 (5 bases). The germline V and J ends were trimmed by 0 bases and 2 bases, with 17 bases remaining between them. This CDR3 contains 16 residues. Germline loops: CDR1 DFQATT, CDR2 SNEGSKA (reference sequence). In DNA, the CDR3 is TGCAGTGCTAGAGATGAATCGTTGGGGCTAACCTACGAGCAGTACTTC. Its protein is CSARDESLGLTYEQYF.

CDR3 nucleotides: TGCGCCAGCGCCTTGGCGGGGGCGCCTGGGGGCTACACCTTC. It specifies CASALAGAPGGYTF. J is TRBJ1-2 and V is TRBV5-1; weak D call: TRBD1 (6 bases). The germline CDR1 and CDR2 sequences are SGHRS and YFSETQ. V was shortened by 7 bases and J by 8 bases, with 21 bases between the two germline ends. The CDR3 has 14 amino acids. The full variable domain, in which reference TRBV5-1 and TRBJ1-2 provide the parts outside the CDR3, is KAGVTQTPRYLIKTRGQQVTLSCSPISGHRSVSWYQQTPGQGLQFLFEYFSETQRNKGNFPGRFSGRQFSNSRSEMNVSTLELGDSALYLCASALAGAPGGYTFGSGTRLTVV.

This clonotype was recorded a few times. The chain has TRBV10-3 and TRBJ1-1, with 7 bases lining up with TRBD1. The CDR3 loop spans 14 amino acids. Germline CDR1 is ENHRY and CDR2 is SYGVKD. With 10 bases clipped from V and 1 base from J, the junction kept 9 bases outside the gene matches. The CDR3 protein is CATEGARGNTEAFF. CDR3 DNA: TGTGCCACCGAGGGGGCGCGAGGGAACACTGAAGCTTTCTTT.

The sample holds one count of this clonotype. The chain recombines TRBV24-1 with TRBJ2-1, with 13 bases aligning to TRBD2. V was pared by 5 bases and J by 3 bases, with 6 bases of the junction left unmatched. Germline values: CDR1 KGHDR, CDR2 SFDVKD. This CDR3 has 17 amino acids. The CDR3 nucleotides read TGTGCCACCAGTGGACTAGCGGGGGGCTTACTCTACAATGAGCAGTTCTTC. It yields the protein CATSGLAGGLLYNEQFF.

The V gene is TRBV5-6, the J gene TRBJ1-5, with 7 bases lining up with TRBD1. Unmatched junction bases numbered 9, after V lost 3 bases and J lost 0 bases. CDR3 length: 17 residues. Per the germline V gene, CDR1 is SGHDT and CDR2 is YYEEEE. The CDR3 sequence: CASSYRQGRLSNQPQHF. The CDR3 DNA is TGTGCCAGCAGCTACCGACAGGGTAGACTTAGCAATCAGCCCCAGCATTTT.

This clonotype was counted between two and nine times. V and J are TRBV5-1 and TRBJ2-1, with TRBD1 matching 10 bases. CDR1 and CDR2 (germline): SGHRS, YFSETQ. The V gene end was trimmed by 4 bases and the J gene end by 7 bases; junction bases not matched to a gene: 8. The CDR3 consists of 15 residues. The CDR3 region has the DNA TGCGCCAGCAGCCCCGGGACAGGGGCACAAAATGAGCAGTTCTTC. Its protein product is CASSPGTGAQNEQFF.

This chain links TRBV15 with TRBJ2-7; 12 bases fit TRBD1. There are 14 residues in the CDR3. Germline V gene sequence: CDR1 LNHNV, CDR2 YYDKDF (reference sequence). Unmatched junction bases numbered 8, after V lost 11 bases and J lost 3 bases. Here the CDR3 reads CAATGTGGIYEQYF. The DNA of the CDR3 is TGTGCCGCCACCGGGACAGGGGGCATCTACGAGCAGTACTTC.